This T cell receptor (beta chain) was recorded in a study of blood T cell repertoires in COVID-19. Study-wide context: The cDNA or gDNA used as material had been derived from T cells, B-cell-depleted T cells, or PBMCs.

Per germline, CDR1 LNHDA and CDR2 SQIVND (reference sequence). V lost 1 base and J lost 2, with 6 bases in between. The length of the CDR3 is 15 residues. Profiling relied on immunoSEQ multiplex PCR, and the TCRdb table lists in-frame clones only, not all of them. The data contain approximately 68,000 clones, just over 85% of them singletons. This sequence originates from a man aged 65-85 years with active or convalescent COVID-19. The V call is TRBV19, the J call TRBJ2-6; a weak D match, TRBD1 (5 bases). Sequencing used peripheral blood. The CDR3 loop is CASSIGRAGANVLTF. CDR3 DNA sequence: TGTGCCAGTAGTATAGGCAGGGCTGGGGCCAACGTCCTGACTTTC.